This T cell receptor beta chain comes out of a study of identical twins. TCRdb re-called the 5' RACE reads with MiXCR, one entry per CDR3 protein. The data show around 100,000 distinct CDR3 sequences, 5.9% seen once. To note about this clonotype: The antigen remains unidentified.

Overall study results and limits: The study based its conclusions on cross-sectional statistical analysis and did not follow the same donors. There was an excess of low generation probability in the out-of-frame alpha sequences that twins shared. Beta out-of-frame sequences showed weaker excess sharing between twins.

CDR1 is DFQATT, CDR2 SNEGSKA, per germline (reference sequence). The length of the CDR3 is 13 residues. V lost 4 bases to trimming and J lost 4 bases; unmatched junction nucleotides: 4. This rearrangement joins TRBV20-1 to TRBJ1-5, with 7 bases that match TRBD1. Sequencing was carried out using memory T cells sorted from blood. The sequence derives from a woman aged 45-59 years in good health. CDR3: CSANEGANQPQHF. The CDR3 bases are TGCAGTGCTAATGAGGGGGCAAATCAGCCCCAGCATTTT.